The T cell receptor (beta chain) under discussion was sequenced for a study of blood T cell repertoires in COVID-19. Across the study: The analysed material was cDNA or gDNA that came from T cells, B-cell-depleted T cells, or PBMCs.

Germline assignment: CDR1 MNHEY and CDR2 SVGAGI. V was shortened by 2 bases and J by 6 bases, with 11 bases between the two germline ends. The CDR3 is made up of 15 amino acids. Method: immunoSEQ multiplex PCR; TCRdb's copy keeps in-frame clones and lacks some. The sample shows roughly 250,000 clones, around 89% of them seen only once. The V and J genes are TRBV6-5 and TRBJ1-6; TRBD1 might be the D (6 bases). The source of this sequence is a young man with acute or convalescent COVID-19. The source material was peripheral blood. In DNA, the CDR3 is TGTGCCAGCAGTTACCCCCAGGGGATTAATTCACCCCTCCACTTT. Translating gives CASSYPQGINSPLHF.